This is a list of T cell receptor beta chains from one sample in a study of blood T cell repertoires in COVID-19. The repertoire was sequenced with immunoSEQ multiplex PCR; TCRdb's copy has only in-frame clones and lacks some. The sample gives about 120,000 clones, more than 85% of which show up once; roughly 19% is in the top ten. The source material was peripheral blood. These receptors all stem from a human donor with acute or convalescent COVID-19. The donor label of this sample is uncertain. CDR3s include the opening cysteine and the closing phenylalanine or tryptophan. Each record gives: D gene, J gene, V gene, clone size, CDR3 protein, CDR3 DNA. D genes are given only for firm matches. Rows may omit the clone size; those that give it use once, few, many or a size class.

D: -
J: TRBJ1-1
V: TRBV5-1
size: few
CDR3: CASSLELVNTEAFF
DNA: TGCGCCAGCAGCTTGGAATTAGTGAACACTGAAGCTTTCTTT

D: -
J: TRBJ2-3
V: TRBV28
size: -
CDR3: CASQISTDTQYF
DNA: TGTGCCAGCCAAATTAGCACAGATACGCAGTATTTT

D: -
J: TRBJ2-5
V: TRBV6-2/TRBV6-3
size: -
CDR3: CASSPGLPGETQYF
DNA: TGTGCCAGCAGCCCCGGGTTGCCAGGGGAGACCCAGTACTTC

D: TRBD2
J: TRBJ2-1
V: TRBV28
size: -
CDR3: CASRAGIFNEQFF
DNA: TGTGCCAGCAGAGCGGGAATATTCAATGAGCAGTTCTTC

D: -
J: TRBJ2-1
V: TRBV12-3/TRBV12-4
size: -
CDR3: CASRVTRSNEQFF
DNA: TGTGCCAGCAGGGTGACAAGATCCAATGAGCAGTTCTTC

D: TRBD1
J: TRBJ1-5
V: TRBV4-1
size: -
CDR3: CASSHTGGNQPQHF
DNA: TGCGCCAGCAGCCATACAGGGGGTAATCAGCCCCAGCATTTT

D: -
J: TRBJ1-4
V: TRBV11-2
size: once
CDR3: CASSLGGSYNEKLFF
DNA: TGTGCCAGCAGCTTAGGCGGGTCCTATAATGAAAAACTGTTTTTT

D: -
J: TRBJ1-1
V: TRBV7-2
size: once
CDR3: CASSQRALGTTEAFF
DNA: TGTGCCAGCAGCCAGAGGGCCTTAGGGACAACTGAAGCTTTCTTT

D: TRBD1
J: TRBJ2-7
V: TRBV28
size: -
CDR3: CASSSLGQGGEQYF
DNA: TGTGCCAGCAGTTCCCTGGGACAGGGGGGCGAGCAGTACTTC

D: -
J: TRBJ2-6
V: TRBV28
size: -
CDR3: CASSWLSGANVLTF
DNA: TGTGCCAGCAGCTGGCTCTCTGGGGCCAACGTCCTGACTTTC

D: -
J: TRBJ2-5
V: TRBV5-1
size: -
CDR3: CASSQMGATPETQYF
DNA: TGCGCCAGCAGTCAAATGGGGGCGACCCCAGAGACCCAGTACTTC

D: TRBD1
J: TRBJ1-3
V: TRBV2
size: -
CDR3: CASSPGGLSGNTIYF
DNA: TGTGCCAGCAGCCCAGGGGGTCTCTCTGGAAACACCATATATTTT

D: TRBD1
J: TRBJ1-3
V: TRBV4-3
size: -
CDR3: CASSQVLTGGRSGNTIYF
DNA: TGCGCCAGCAGCCAAGTGCTTACAGGGGGTAGGTCTGGAAACACCATATATTTT